This passage covers 30 T cell receptor beta chains from one sample sequenced in a study of blood T cells in healthy people across ages. PCR was performed a second time for roughly 7 to 11 cycles using a sample-barcoded 5' primer and a J-beta primer mix. TCRdb ran MiXCR on the 5' RACE reads and lists one entry per CDR3 protein. This table holds approximately 940,000 distinct CDR3 sequences, under 50% found once. The source material was blood. Source of these receptors: a man between 25 and 39 years old in good health.

J is TRBJ2-1 and V is TRBV9; D might be TRBD2 (5 bases). In germline, CDR1 is SGDLS, CDR2 YYNGEE. Trimming cost V 0 bases and J 5 bases, with 6 bases left between them. The CDR3 consists of 13 residues. CDR3 sequence: CASSVETNNEQFF. The CDR3 DNA follows: TGTGCCAGCAGCGTAGAGACTAACAATGAGCAGTTCTTC.

J is TRBJ2-1 and V is TRBV5-1; tentative D call: TRBD1 (5 bases). The CDR3 has 13 residues. V was trimmed by 4 bases and J by 6 bases, leaving 11 bases between them. Germline CDR1 and CDR2: SGHRS and YFSETQ. The CDR3 sequence: CASSVRVSNEQFF. CDR3 sequence (DNA): TGCGCCAGCAGCGTCAGGGTTAGCAATGAGCAGTTCTTC.

V is TRBV6-2 or TRBV6-3 and J is TRBJ1-2, with unresolved D. With 6 bases removed from V and 3 bases from J, the gap between germline ends came to 20 bases. The CDR3 covers 16 residues. The germline CDR1 and CDR2 sequences are MNHEY and SVGEGT. The CDR3 DNA sequence: TGTGCCAGCAGGAGTGAGGAGACGGCGGCCCACTATGGCTACACCTTC. It translates to CASRSEETAAHYGYTF.

This rearrangement joins TRBV6-1 to TRBJ2-4; a possible D gene is TRBD2 (5 bases). TRBJ2-7 explains the end of the DNA better; the J call may be wrong. The length of the CDR3 is 16 residues. CDR1 is MNHNS and CDR2 is SASEGT in the germline V gene. The CDR3 region has the DNA TGTGCCAGCAGTGTATATAGCGAGACTATGACCCGCGAGCAGTACTTC. It encodes CASSVYSETMTREQYF.

This clonotype has more than one count but fewer than ten. The genes are TRBV11-3 and TRBJ2-1; D possibly corresponds to TRBD2 (6 bases). From germline, CDR1 is SGHNT and CDR2 YENEEA. CDR3 length: 20 residues. V was trimmed by 0 bases and J by 6 bases, leaving 27 bases between them. The CDR3 spells CASSLENHLAVASDGNEQFF. The CDR3 nucleotides are TGTGCCAGCAGCTTAGAGAATCATTTGGCGGTGGCTAGCGATGGCAATGAGCAGTTCTTC.

V is TRBV6-6 and J is TRBJ1-1; D not resolved. This CDR3 is built from 14 residues. The germline gives CDR1 MNHNY, CDR2 SVGAGI (reference sequence). Trimming pared 3 bases from V and 5 bases from J, leaving 13 bases between. CDR3 sequence (DNA): TGTGCCAGCAGTTATGGGCGGGCCGCGACTGAAGCTTTCTTT. Residues: CASSYGRAATEAFF.

The V call is TRBV5-1, the J call TRBJ1-2; D possibly corresponds to TRBD1 (5 bases). Germline V CDR1 and CDR2: SGHRS, YFSETQ. V lost 0 bases, J lost 5 bases, and 14 bases lay in between. There are 15 residues in the CDR3. The CDR3 DNA sequence: TGCGCCAGCAGCTTGGGTCCGGGGCTAGGGTATGGCTACACCTTC. Translated, it gives CASSLGPGLGYGYTF. Using reference TRBV5-1 and TRBJ1-2 for the parts outside the CDR3, the full variable domain is KAGVTQTPRYLIKTRGQQVTLSCSPISGHRSVSWYQQTPGQGLQFLFEYFSETQRNKGNFPGRFSGRQFSNSRSEMNVSTLELGDSALYLCASSLGPGLGYGYTFGSGTRLTVV.

The chain employs TRBV12-3 or TRBV12-4 and TRBJ1-5; 7 bases are a match to TRBD1. Trimming at V came to 6 bases and at J to 5 bases, leaving 7 bases not matched to a gene. This CDR3 spans 14 amino acids. The CDR3 here is CASSRQQGHQPQHF. The CDR3 DNA reads TGTGCCAGCAGCAGGCAACAGGGGCATCAGCCCCAGCATTTT.

Concerning this clonotype itself: A much larger clonotype is one base distant, so this may be a read error. The chain carries TRBV12-3 or TRBV12-4 and TRBJ2-1, with D hard to call. V was pared by 6 bases and J by 10 bases, with 13 bases between. This CDR3 has 12 amino acids. This chain's CDR3 is CASRVAALEQFF. CDR3 bases: TGTGCCAGCAGGGTCGCGGCGCTCGAGCAGTTCTTC.

The J gene is TRBJ2-1, the V gene TRBV6-5; tentative D call: TRBD1 (6 bases). V lost 4 bases to trimming and J lost 3 bases, with 7 bases between them. This CDR3 spans 13 amino acids. Germline CDR1 reads MNHEY; CDR2 reads SVGAGI. CDR3 DNA sequence: TGTGCCAGCAGTTGGGACATCTACAATGAGCAGTTCTTC. As protein: CASSWDIYNEQFF.

The CDR3 DNA follows: TGTGCCAGCGCTGATCCCGGGAGGGCCGAGCAGTACTTC. Protein product: CASADPGRAEQYF. The genes are TRBV27 and TRBJ2-5; 8 nucleotides match TRBD2. Judging by the DNA end, TRBJ2-7 fits better; the J call may be wrong. The CDR3 loop spans 13 amino acids. From germline, CDR1 is MNHEY and CDR2 SMNVEV (reference sequence).

The V gene is TRBV29-1, the J gene TRBJ2-5, with TRBD2 identical over 7 bases. The germline gives CDR1 SQVTM, CDR2 ANQGSEA. V dropped 3 bases and J dropped 4; count of bases not matched to a gene: 8. CDR3 length equals 14 residues. The CDR3 reads CSVEGGVMGETQYF. In nucleotides, the CDR3 is TGCAGCGTTGAGGGGGGGGTGATGGGAGAGACCCAGTACTTC.

This clonotype was detected a few times. The chain links TRBV27 to TRBJ2-5; either TRBD1 or TRBD2 may fit D (5 bases each). The last part of the DNA fits TRBJ2-7 better; the J call may be wrong. CDR1 and CDR2 from the germline V gene are MNHEY and SMNVEV (reference sequence). The CDR3 runs to 14 residues. CDR3 sequence (DNA): TGTGCCAGCAGTCAACCGGGGCTCGCTTACGAGCAGTACTTC. This sequence encodes CASSQPGLAYEQYF.

The chain uses TRBV7-2 and TRBJ2-3; possible D gene TRBD2, 6 bases. Trimming stripped 9 bases from V and 4 bases from J, with 11 bases between. The CDR3 length is 12 residues. Germline V CDR1 and CDR2: SGHTA, FQGNSA. In DNA form, the CDR3 reads TGTGCCAGTCGGAGGGCGGCAGATACGCAGTATTTT. Protein sequence: CASRRAADTQYF.

The rearrangement uses TRBV9 and TRBJ2-1; D might be TRBD2 (5 bases). Germline assignment: CDR1 SGDLS and CDR2 YYNGEE. Trimming removed 0 bases at V and 6 bases at J, with 13 bases between. The CDR3 covers 15 residues. The CDR3 nucleotides read TGTGCCAGCAGCGTAGGGAGTCCGGGGTTCAATGAGCAGTTCTTC. The encoded protein is CASSVGSPGFNEQFF.

Of note for this clonotype: At one boundary the junction diverges from the germline segment, which might be a read error. In DNA form, the CDR3 reads TGCGCCGGCAGCTTGTCGGGGGGCTCTTACTACGAGCAGTACTTC. Amino acid sequence: CAGSLSGGSYYEQYF. The chain recombines TRBV5-1 with TRBJ2-7; D may be TRBD2 (7 bases). This CDR3 spans 15 amino acids. Germline V gene lookup returns CDR1 SGHRS and CDR2 YFSETQ.

The sample holds a few counts of this clonotype. The genes are TRBV20-1 and TRBJ2-1; the D call may be TRBD1 or TRBD2 (6 bases each). CDR3 size: 14 residues. V lost 1 base to trimming and J lost 6 bases, with 13 bases between them. Germline CDR1 reads DFQATT; CDR2 reads SNEGSKA (reference sequence). Here the CDR3 reads CSARVRGLGNEQFF. The CDR3 coding sequence is TGCAGTGCTAGAGTCCGGGGGCTTGGCAATGAGCAGTTCTTC.

V and J are TRBV7-9 and TRBJ2-1; 11 positions match TRBD2. Trimming at V came to 9 bases and at J to 5 bases, leaving 12 bases not matched to a gene. CDR3 size: 16 residues. In germline, CDR1 is SEHNR, CDR2 FQNEAQ (reference sequence). The CDR3 region is CASQGASGGHNNEQFF. The CDR3 region has the DNA TGTGCCAGTCAGGGGGCTAGCGGGGGGCACAACAATGAGCAGTTCTTC. The full variable domain, completed using reference TRBV7-9 and TRBJ2-1, is DTGVSQNPRHKITKRGQNVTFRCDPISEHNRLYWYRQTLGQGPEFLTYFQNEAQLEKSRLLSDRFSAERPKGSFSTLEIQRTEQGDSAMYLCASQGASGGHNNEQFFGPGTRLTVL.

The genes are TRBV20-1 and TRBJ2-5, with TRBD2 identical over 11 bases. Germline V gene sequence: CDR1 DFQATT, CDR2 SNEGSKA (reference sequence). Trimming at V came to 3 bases and at J to 1 base, leaving 7 bases not matched to a gene. There are 16 residues in the CDR3. DNA for the CDR3: TGCAGTGCTAGTTTCTCGACTAGCGGGGCCCAAGAGACCCAGTACTTC. Protein product: CSASFSTSGAQETQYF.

A note on this clonotype: A much more abundant neighbour one base away suggests this may be a read error. V and J are TRBV7-2 and TRBJ2-5, with TRBD2 identical over 14 bases. With V trimmed by 5 bases and J by 13 bases, 9 bases remained unmatched. CDR1 and CDR2 from the germline V gene are SGHTA and FQGNSA. The CDR3 has 14 residues. CDR3 amino acids: CASSAGTSGGRPYF. In DNA, the CDR3 is TGTGCCAGCAGCGCCGGGACTAGCGGGGGACGTCCGTACTTC.

This clonotype has only a few counts. CDR3 nucleotide sequence: TGTGCCAGCAGCTCCTACAGAGGCTCTGGCTACACCTTC. It encodes CASSSYRGSGYTF. The chain uses TRBV7-2 and TRBJ1-2; D gene ambiguous. The CDR3 runs to 13 residues. Per germline, CDR1 SGHTA and CDR2 FQGNSA. V gave up 4 bases and J gave up 7 bases, with 13 bases separating them.

V is TRBV20-1 and J is TRBJ2-1; possibly TRBD1 or TRBD2 for D (5 bases each). Trimming removed 6 bases at V and 4 bases at J, with 13 bases between. The CDR3 runs 13 residues. Germline lookup yields CDR1 DFQATT and CDR2 SNEGSKA (reference sequence). CDR3 in amino acids: CSAAKGTYNEQFF. CDR3 in DNA: TGCAGTGCAGCGAAGGGGACGTACAATGAGCAGTTCTTC.

This clonotype has more than one count but fewer than ten. The chain couples TRBV6-1 to TRBJ1-1; tentatively, D is TRBD1 (5 bases). The V gene's germline CDR1 is MNHNS and CDR2 SASEGT. CDR3 length: 16 residues. Trimming stripped 0 bases from V and 1 base from J, with 12 bases between. This chain's CDR3 is CASSEALTAPNTEAFF. The CDR3 nucleotides are TGTGCCAGCAGTGAAGCGCTGACAGCCCCGAACACTGAAGCTTTCTTT.

The CDR3 nucleotides read TGTGCCAGCAGTTACTCGACTGGGGGCAATGAAAAACTGTTTTTT. It translates to CASSYSTGGNEKLFF. The gene calls are TRBV6-5 and TRBJ1-4; TRBD1 is a possible D gene (6 bases). V shed 0 bases and J shed 5 bases, with 10 bases lying between them. Per germline, CDR1 MNHEY and CDR2 SVGAGI. This CDR3 is built from 15 residues.

This clonotype has more than one count but fewer than ten. The chain carries TRBV7-2 and TRBJ2-1; a possible D gene is TRBD1 (5 bases). The CDR3 is 15 amino acids. Per the germline V gene, CDR1 is SGHTA and CDR2 is FQGNSA. V was cut by 1 base and J by 6 bases, with 13 bases left in between. The CDR3 sequence is CASSLVAGQGNEQFF. The CDR3 nucleotides are TGTGCCAGCAGCTTAGTCGCAGGGCAGGGCAATGAGCAGTTCTTC.

This clonotype was recorded at least ten times. The V and J genes are TRBV25-1 and TRBJ2-7; D ambiguous. The CDR3 runs 12 residues. The germline V gene encodes CDR1 MGHDK and CDR2 SYGVNS. Trimming shortened V by 3 bases and J by 0 bases, and 3 bases separated the two germline ends. The CDR3 coding sequence is TGTGCCAGCAGTGAGAGCTCCTACGAGCAGTACTTC. Amino acids: CASSESSYEQYF.

This clonotype was seen a handful of times. The chain uses TRBV25-1 and TRBJ1-2, with D unresolved. Trimming removed 7 bases at V and 8 bases at J, with 14 bases between. CDR3 length: 12 amino acids. CDR1 and CDR2 (germline): MGHDK, SYGVNS. The CDR3 sequence: CASTGTGWGYTF. The CDR3 DNA follows: TGTGCCAGCACGGGAACCGGGTGGGGCTACACCTTC.

Remarks on this clonotype: One base away lies a much larger clone, so this may be a sequencing read error. The rearrangement uses TRBV4-2 and TRBJ2-3; no definite D call. The CDR3 is 16 amino acids. From germline, CDR1 is LGHNA and CDR2 YNFKEQ. Trimming left V 3 bases short and J 0 bases short, with 13 bases between. The DNA of the CDR3 is TGTGCCAGCAGCCAGGCAGCCCGATCAAGCACAGATACGCAGTATTTT. This encodes CASSQAARSSTDTQYF.

CDR3 bases: TGTGCCAGCAGCTTATTCCTCGCCCCCAGGAAACCCTACGAGCAGTACTTC. The encoded protein is CASSLFLAPRKPYEQYF. This sequence joins TRBV7-2 and TRBJ2-7; D remains unclear. The CDR3 loop spans 17 amino acids. Germline V gene sequence: CDR1 SGHTA, CDR2 FQGNSA. The V gene lost 2 bases and the J gene lost 2 bases, with 19 bases spanning the gap.

V and J are TRBV10-3 and TRBJ2-7, with TRBD1 matching over 7 bases. The CDR3 spans 14 residues. Germline V gene data show CDR1 as ENHRY and CDR2 as SYGVKD. J lost 0 bases, V lost 8 bases, and 7 bases had no gene match. The CDR3 is CAIGSGTDSYEQYF. The CDR3 nucleotides read TGTGCCATCGGATCCGGGACAGACTCCTACGAGCAGTACTTC.